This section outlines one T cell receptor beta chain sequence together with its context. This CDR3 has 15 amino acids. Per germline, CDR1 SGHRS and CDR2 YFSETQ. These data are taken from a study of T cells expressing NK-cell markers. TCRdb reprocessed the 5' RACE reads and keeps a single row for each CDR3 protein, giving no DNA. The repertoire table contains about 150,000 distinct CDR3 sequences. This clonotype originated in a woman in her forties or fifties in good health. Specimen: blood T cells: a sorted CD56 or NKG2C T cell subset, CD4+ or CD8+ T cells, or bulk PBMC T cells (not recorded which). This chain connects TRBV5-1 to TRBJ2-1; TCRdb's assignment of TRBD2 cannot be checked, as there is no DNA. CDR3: CASSLGTPLGNEQFF.